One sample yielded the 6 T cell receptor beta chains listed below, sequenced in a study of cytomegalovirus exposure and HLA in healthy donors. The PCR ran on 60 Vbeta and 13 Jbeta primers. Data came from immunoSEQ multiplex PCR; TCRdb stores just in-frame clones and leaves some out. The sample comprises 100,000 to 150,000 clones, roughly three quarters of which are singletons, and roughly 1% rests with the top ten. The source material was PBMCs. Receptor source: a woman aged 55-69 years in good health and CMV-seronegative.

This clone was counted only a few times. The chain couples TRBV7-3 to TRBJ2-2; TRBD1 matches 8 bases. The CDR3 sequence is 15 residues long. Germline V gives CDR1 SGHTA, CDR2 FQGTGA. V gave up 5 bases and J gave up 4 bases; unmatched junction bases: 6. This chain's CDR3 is CASSPQGAVTGELFF. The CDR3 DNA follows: TGTGCCAGCAGCCCTCAGGGGGCGGTCACCGGGGAGCTGTTTTTT.

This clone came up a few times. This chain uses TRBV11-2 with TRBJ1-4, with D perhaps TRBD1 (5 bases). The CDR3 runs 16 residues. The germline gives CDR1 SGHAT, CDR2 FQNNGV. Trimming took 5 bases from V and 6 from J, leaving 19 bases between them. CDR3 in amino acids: CASSPASGGGYEKLFF. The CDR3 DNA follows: TGTGCCAGCAGCCCGGCCTCGGGGGGAGGTTATGAAAAACTGTTTTTT.

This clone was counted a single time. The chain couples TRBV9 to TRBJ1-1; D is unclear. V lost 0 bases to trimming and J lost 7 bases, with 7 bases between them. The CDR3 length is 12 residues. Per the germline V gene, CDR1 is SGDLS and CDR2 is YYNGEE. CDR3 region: CASSVGGGEAFF. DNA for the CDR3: TGTGCCAGCAGCGTAGGGGGAGGTGAAGCTTTCTTT.

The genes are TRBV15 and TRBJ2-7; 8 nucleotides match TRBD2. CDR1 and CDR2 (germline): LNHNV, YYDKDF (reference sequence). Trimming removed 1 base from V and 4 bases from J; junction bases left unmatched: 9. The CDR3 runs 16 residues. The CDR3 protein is CATSRAAGGGGYEQYF. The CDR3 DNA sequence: TGTGCCACCAGCAGAGCCGCGGGGGGTGGAGGGTACGAGCAGTACTTC.

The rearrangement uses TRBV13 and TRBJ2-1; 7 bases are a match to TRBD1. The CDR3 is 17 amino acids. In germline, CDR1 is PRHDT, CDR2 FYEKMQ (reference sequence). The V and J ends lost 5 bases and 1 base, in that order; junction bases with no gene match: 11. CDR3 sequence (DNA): TGTGCCAGCAGCCGTCGGACAGGTAGTTGGTCCTACAATGAGCAGTTCTTC. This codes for CASSRRTGSWSYNEQFF. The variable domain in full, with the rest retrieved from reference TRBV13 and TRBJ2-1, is AAGVIQSPRHLIKEKRETATLKCYPIPRHDTVYWYQQGPGQDPQFLISFYEKMQSDKGSIPDRFSAQQFSDYHSELNMSSLELGDSALYFCASSRRTGSWSYNEQFFGPGTRLTVL.

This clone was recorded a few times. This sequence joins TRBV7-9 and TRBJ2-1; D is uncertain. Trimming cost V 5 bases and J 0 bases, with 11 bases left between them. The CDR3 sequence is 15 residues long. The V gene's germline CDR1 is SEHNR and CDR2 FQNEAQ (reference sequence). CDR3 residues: CASSRSGSSYNEQFF. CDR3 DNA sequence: TGTGCCAGCAGCCGCTCAGGTAGCTCCTACAATGAGCAGTTCTTC.